This T cell receptor beta chain was documented in a study of T cells in Graves' hyperthyroidism and ophthalmopathy. Study summary: Peripheral blood samples were taken at initial diagnosis, prior to any treatment. Study conclusions and caveats: Among thyroid clonotypes expanded above 0.001, most also appeared in blood.

Amplified TCR beta CDR3 regions came from RNA transcripts. HTBI primers were employed in a first-round RT-PCR of the TCR CDR3. Each CDR3 protein is one row after TCRdb ran MiXCR on the multiplex PCR reads. Here the sample spans some 210,000 distinct CDR3 sequences, roughly 15% being singletons. In regard to this clonotype: Its antigen remains unknown.

V was clipped by 2 bases and J by 0 bases; unmatched bases: 4. CDR1 and CDR2 from the germline V gene are MNHEY and SVGAGI. This CDR3 is 16 amino acids long. The chain has TRBV6-5 and TRBJ2-3; 8 nucleotides line up with TRBD2. This sequence originates from a man aged 45 to 65 with Graves' hyperthyroidism. The sample consisted of blood. CDR3 coding DNA: TGTGCCAGCAGTTACCCCGGGGGGGGGAGCACAGATACGCAGTATTTT. Encoded protein: CASSYPGGGSTDTQYF.